The rows below give T cell receptor beta chains drawn from one sample of a study of T cell responses to AZD1222 COVID-19 vaccine. Clones were read by immunoSEQ multiplex PCR, and TCRdb kept only the in-frame ones, dropping some. Here the sample spans 150,000 to 200,000 clones, 90% being singletons. This specimen was peripheral blood, taken 28 days after the second AZD1222 dose. The source is an adult who received the AZD1222 COVID-19 vaccine. CDR3s leave out the opening cysteine and the closing phenylalanine or tryptophan.

j_gene | v_gene | CDR3aa
TRBJ1-4 | TRBV3-1/TRBV3-2 | ASSQGTGVLF
TRBJ1-2 | TRBV5-6 | ASSVILRYGYT
TRBJ2-5 | TRBV11-2 | ASSFAPGRSQETQY
TRBJ2-7 | TRBV5-1 | ASSLIRSEQY
TRBJ1-3 | TRBV15 | ATSRDMTGRLGNTIY
TRBJ1-4 | TRBV4-2 | ASSQAGTGDEKLF
TRBJ1-5 | TRBV24-1 | ATSDSYQPQH
TRBJ1-2 | TRBV27 | ASSLGTPAGQGGGYT
TRBJ2-2 | TRBV6-4 | ASRAPSTGELF
TRBJ2-7 | TRBV3-1/TRBV3-2 | ASSQEGGSEQY
TRBJ2-5 | TRBV6-1 | ASSEVFSLGPQETQY
TRBJ2-7 | TRBV5-1 | ASSLGQGRLSEQY
TRBJ1-2 | TRBV4-2 | ASSQAGTAYGYT
TRBJ2-5 | TRBV6-5 | ASSYSSTQETQY
TRBJ1-5 | TRBV18 | ASSPGKGSNQPQH
TRBJ1-6 | TRBV7-2 | ASSLGGRGYNSPLH
TRBJ1-2 | TRBV5-4 | ASSPKGVNYGYT
TRBJ1-6 | TRBV6-5 | ASSSQGTNSPLH
TRBJ2-7 | TRBV11-2 | ASSTGGSSYEQY
TRBJ2-3 | TRBV18 | ASSSLVATDTQY
TRBJ2-2 | TRBV4-3 | ASSQDGLLATRPNTGELF
TRBJ1-1 | TRBV27 | ASSFDRGTEAF
TRBJ1-1 | TRBV28 | ALSGPYTEAF
TRBJ2-2 | TRBV7-3 | ASSLSSPLVAGELF
TRBJ2-7 | TRBV3-1/TRBV3-2 | ASSQEIYEQY
TRBJ2-1 | TRBV5-1 | ASSPQPTRSYNEQF
TRBJ1-1 | TRBV18 | ASSQSTGGGTEAF
TRBJ1-2 | TRBV2 | ASQLGTNYGYT
TRBJ1-1 | TRBV5-4 | ASSSPITMNTEAF
TRBJ2-5 | TRBV7-9 | ASRTGETQY
TRBJ2-2 | TRBV2 | ASGDSLLNTGELF
TRBJ1-6 | TRBV28 | ASSSMRAVLSYNSPLH
TRBJ2-4 | TRBV5-1 | ASSRDGDLKNIQY
TRBJ1-5 | TRBV2 | ASERQGNVGQPQH
TRBJ2-7 | TRBV6-5 | ASTSLAGGSYEQY
TRBJ1-3 | TRBV6-5 | ASSLEGQLGNTIY
TRBJ1-2 | TRBV29-1 | SVDRRSYGYT